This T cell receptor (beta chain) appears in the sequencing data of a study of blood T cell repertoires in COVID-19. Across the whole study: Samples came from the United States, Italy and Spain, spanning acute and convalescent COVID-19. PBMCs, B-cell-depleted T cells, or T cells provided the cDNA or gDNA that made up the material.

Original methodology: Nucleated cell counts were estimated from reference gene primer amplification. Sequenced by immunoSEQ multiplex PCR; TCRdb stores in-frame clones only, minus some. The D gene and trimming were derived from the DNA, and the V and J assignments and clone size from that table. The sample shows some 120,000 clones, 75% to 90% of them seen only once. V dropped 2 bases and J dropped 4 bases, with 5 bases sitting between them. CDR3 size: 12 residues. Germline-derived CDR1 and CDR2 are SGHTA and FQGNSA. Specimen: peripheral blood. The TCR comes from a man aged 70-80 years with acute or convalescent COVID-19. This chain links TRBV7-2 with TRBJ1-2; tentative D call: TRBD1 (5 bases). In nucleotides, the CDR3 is TGTGCCAGCAGCTTAACAGGCTATGGCTACACCTTC. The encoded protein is CASSLTGYGYTF. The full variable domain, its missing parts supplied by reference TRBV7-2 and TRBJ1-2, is GAGVSQSPSNKVTEKGKDVELRCDPISGHTALYWYRQSLGQGLEFLIYFQGNSAPDKSGLPSDRFSAERTGGSVSTLTIQRTQQEDSAVYLCASSLTGYGYTFGSGTRLTVV.